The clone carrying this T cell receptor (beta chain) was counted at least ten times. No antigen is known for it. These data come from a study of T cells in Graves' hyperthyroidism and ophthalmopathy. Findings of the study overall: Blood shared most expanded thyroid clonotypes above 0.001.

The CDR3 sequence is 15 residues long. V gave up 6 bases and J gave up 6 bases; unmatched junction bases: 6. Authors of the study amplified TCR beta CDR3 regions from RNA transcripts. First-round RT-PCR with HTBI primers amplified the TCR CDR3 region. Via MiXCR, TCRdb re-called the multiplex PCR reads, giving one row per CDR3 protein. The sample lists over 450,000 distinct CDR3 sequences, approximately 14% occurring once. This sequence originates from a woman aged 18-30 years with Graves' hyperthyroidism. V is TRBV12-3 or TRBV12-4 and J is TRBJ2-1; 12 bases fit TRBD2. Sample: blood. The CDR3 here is CASRTLAGGFNEQFF. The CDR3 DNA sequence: TGTGCCAGCAGGACACTAGCGGGAGGTTTCAATGAGCAGTTCTTC.